This TCR beta chain emerged from a study of blood T cell repertoires in COVID-19. The table came from immunoSEQ multiplex PCR; TCRdb's copy has only in-frame clones and leaves some out. The table has some 150,000 clones, over 60% seen once. This CDR3 region has 15 residues. CDR1 is SGHTA, CDR2 FQGTGA, per germline. The trim removed 5 bases at V and 4 bases at J, leaving 6 bases unmatched. The TCR was taken from a woman between 50 and 59 years old who had recovered from COVID-19. Sequences were obtained from PBMCs or T cells enriched from blood (not recorded which). This chain connects TRBV7-3 to TRBJ2-5; 11 bases line up with TRBD2. The CDR3: CASSPSGRSPETQYF. In DNA form, the CDR3 reads TGTGCCAGCAGCCCTAGCGGGAGGTCGCCAGAGACCCAGTACTTC.